The sequence of this TCR beta chain was determined in a study of blood T cell repertoires in COVID-19. Overall study: The United States, Italy and Spain supplied acute and convalescent COVID-19 samples. T cells, B-cell-depleted T cells, or PBMCs provided the cDNA or gDNA that served as material.

TCRdb's table, derived via immunoSEQ multiplex PCR, lists solely in-frame clones and lacks some. The repertoire has roughly 200,000 clones, around 80% of them found once; the top ten carry 12%. The source material was peripheral blood. The receptor comes from a woman aged 80 or over with COVID-19, enrolled during active disease.

CDR3 sequence: CASSLAGRAPYEQYF. The CDR3 bases are TGCGCCAGCAGCTTGGCCGGCAGGGCGCCCTACGAGCAGTACTTC. The chain links TRBV5-1 to TRBJ2-7; D might be TRBD1 (5 bases). The CDR3 sequence is 15 residues long. The germline CDR1 and CDR2 sequences are SGHRS and YFSETQ. V was pared by 0 bases and J by 2 bases, with 12 bases between. The full variable domain, in which reference TRBV5-1 and TRBJ2-7 provide the parts outside the CDR3, is KAGVTQTPRYLIKTRGQQVTLSCSPISGHRSVSWYQQTPGQGLQFLFEYFSETQRNKGNFPGRFSGRQFSNSRSEMNVSTLELGDSALYLCASSLAGRAPYEQYFGPGTRLTVT.